These T cell receptor beta chains were read from a single sample in a study of T cells in lung cancer brain metastases. TCRdb's table, derived via immunoSEQ multiplex PCR, lists solely in-frame clones and lacks some. The table has approximately 1,000 clones, around nine tenths seen once. Material: tumor tissue from the primary lung tumor. The source of these receptors is a woman between 45 and 60 years old with non-small cell lung cancer. The CDR3 runs from the conserved cysteine through the conserved F or W. The D gene is left open where the match is weak. Rows give clone size only sometimes, using once, few, many, or a class for an expanded clone.

-	15	-	TRBV7-9	TRBJ2-7	CASSLSRDGSYEQYF	TGTGCCAGCAGCTTAAGTAGGGATGGCTCCTACGAGCAGTACTTC
-	14	TRBD1	TRBV6-6	TRBJ1-5	CASSYERGLQPQHF	TGTGCCAGCAGTTATGAGAGGGGGCTTCAGCCCCAGCATTTT
once	16	TRBD2	TRBV27	TRBJ2-5	CASSLSGTSGGETQYF	TGTGCCAGCAGTTTATCAGGGACTAGCGGGGGCGAGACCCAGTACTTC
-	13	-	TRBV28	TRBJ1-2	CASSSRNEDGYTF	TGTGCCAGCAGTTCACGCAATGAAGATGGCTACACCTTC
-	15	TRBD1	TRBV9	TRBJ2-5	CASSGGQGAGETQYF	TGTGCCAGCAGCGGGGGACAGGGGGCGGGTGAGACCCAGTACTTC
-	14	TRBD2	TRBV7-2	TRBJ2-7	CASSGLAGVAEQYF	TGTGCCAGCAGCGGCCTAGCGGGAGTTGCCGAGCAGTACTTC
-	13	-	TRBV6-5	TRBJ2-3	CASRVFGSDTQYF	TGTGCCAGCAGGGTCTTCGGGAGCGATACGCAGTATTTT
-	13	-	TRBV2	TRBJ1-3	CASSRDGGNTIYF	TGTGCCAGCAGTCGAGACGGTGGAAACACCATATATTTT
-	12	-	TRBV5-1	TRBJ1-1	CASSFRDTEAFF	TGCGCCAGCAGCTTCCGGGACACTGAAGCTTTCTTT
-	12	-	TRBV5-1	TRBJ2-1	CASSLDDNEQFF	TGCGCCAGCAGCTTGGACGACAATGAGCAGTTCTTC
-	13	-	TRBV5-1	TRBJ1-4	CASQLGRSEKLFF	TGCGCCAGCCAGCTCGGTAGGTCTGAAAAACTGTTTTTT
-	15	TRBD1	TRBV29-1	TRBJ2-3	CSVGGQGSYTDTQYF	TGCAGCGTTGGGGGACAGGGTTCCTACACAGATACGCAGTATTTT
few	17	-	TRBV4-2	TRBJ1-4	CASSQVGGVQSNEKLFF	TGTGCCAGCAGCCAAGTCGGGGGGGTTCAATCTAATGAAAAACTGTTTTTT
hyperexpanded	13	TRBD2	TRBV7-3	TRBJ2-5	CASSLGGWETQYF	TGTGCCAGCAGCTTGGGGGGGTGGGAGACCCAGTACTTC
-	13	-	TRBV18	TRBJ1-1	CASSPRQDTEAFF	TGTGCCAGCTCACCACGTCAGGACACTGAAGCTTTCTTT
-	15	-	TRBV19	TRBJ1-2	CASSTLTPIGYGYTF	TGTGCCAGTAGTACCCTCACACCAATCGGCTATGGCTACACCTTC
-	16	-	TRBV2	TRBJ1-1	CASSSDRTLSYTEAFF	TGTGCCAGCAGTTCAGACAGGACCCTGTCCTACACTGAAGCTTTCTTT
once	13	-	TRBV6-5	TRBJ1-1	CASSSPGGSGAFF	TGTGCCAGCAGTTCCCCCGGAGGGTCGGGGGCTTTCTTT
-	14	-	TRBV4-1	TRBJ2-7	CASSQDPDSSEQYF	TGCGCCAGCAGCCAAGATCCGGACAGCAGCGAGCAGTACTTC
-	16	TRBD2	TRBV7-3	TRBJ2-2	CASSLVLAGYTGELFF	TGTGCCAGCAGCTTAGTTCTAGCGGGGTACACCGGGGAGCTGTTTTTT
once	14	TRBD1	TRBV27	TRBJ2-7	CASSFSTGSGEQYF	TGTGCCAGCAGTTTCTCGACAGGGTCAGGCGAGCAGTACTTC
-	13	TRBD1	TRBV18	TRBJ2-7	CASSQTGGNEQYF	TGTGCCAGCTCTCAGACAGGGGGCAACGAGCAGTACTTC
-	13	-	TRBV19	TRBJ1-2	CASSMTGYDGYTF	TGTGCCAGTAGTATGACCGGTTATGATGGCTACACCTTC
-	11	-	TRBV20-1	TRBJ1-1	CSANGGTEAFF	TGCAGTGCTAATGGAGGAACTGAAGCTTTCTTT
-	12	-	TRBV7-2	TRBJ2-3	CASTGPGGTQYF	TGTGCCAGCACCGGTCCTGGTGGTACGCAGTATTTT
-	14	-	TRBV5-1	TRBJ2-7	CASSIGRLGYEQYF	TGCGCCAGCAGCATCGGTCGGTTAGGCTACGAGCAGTACTTC
-	13	-	TRBV25-1	TRBJ1-1	CASSPPGDIEAFF	TGTGCCAGCAGTCCCCCGGGGGACATTGAAGCTTTCTTT
-	16	TRBD1	TRBV6-1	TRBJ2-2	CASSELGQGLTGELFF	TGTGCCAGCAGTGAATTAGGACAGGGATTGACCGGGGAGCTGTTTTTT
-	15	-	TRBV27	TRBJ2-5	CASSFRRGPQETQYF	TGTGCCAGCAGTTTTCGACGGGGACCCCAAGAGACCCAGTACTTC
-	13	-	TRBV13	TRBJ1-1	CASSPRLNTEAFF	TGTGCCAGCAGCCCCCGGTTGAACACTGAAGCTTTCTTT
-	13	-	TRBV18	TRBJ1-1	CVSSPRQDTEAFF	TGTGTCAGCTCACCAAGACAGGACACTGAAGCTTTCTTT
-	16	-	TRBV5-5	TRBJ2-7	CASSPAAEASLYEQYF	TGTGCCAGCAGCCCCGCGGCGGAAGCATCGCTCTACGAGCAGTACTTC
once	15	-	TRBV27	TRBJ1-4	CASSFAGATNEKLFF	TGTGCCAGCAGTTTCGCCGGGGCGACTAATGAAAAACTGTTTTTT
-	16	-	TRBV11-3	TRBJ2-3	CASSLDGSASTDTQYF	TGTGCCAGCAGCTTAGATGGTAGCGCAAGCACAGATACGCAGTATTTT
-	14	-	TRBV28	TRBJ1-1	CASSSWALNTEAFF	TGTGCCAGCAGTTCTTGGGCTCTGAACACTGAAGCTTTCTTT
-	12	-	TRBV7-9	TRBJ2-5	CASSLYQETQYF	TGTGCCAGCAGCTTATACCAAGAGACCCAGTACTTC
-	13	TRBD1	TRBV30	TRBJ1-2	CAWNPGQNYGYTF	TGTGCCTGGAACCCGGGACAGAACTATGGCTACACCTTC
-	15	TRBD1	TRBV15	TRBJ2-7	CATSRDRGTGKEQYF	TGTGCCACCAGCAGAGATCGGGGGACAGGGAAGGAGCAGTACTTC
-	11	-	TRBV20-1	TRBJ1-1	CSGGQQSEAFF	TGCAGTGGCGGACAGCAGAGTGAAGCTTTCTTT
-	11	-	TRBV6-1	TRBJ2-3	CASSLDTPQYF	TGTGCCAGCAGCCTGGACACGCCGCAGTATTTT
-	16	-	TRBV4-3	TRBJ1-2	CASSQDKTAHFYGYTF	TGCGCCAGCAGCCAAGATAAGACAGCACACTTCTATGGCTATACCTTC
-	13	-	TRBV7-2	TRBJ1-4	CASSPGGRGKLFF	TGTGCCAGCAGCCCCGGGGGCAGGGGAAAACTGTTTTTT
-	15	TRBD1	TRBV27	TRBJ1-1	CASSLLGRGATEAFF	TGTGCCAGCAGTTTATTGGGCAGGGGGGCAACTGAAGCTTTCTTT
-	15	-	TRBV4-3	TRBJ2-2	CASSPGTGGDGELFF	TGCGCCAGCAGCCCGGGTACAGGAGGAGACGGGGAGCTGTTTTTT
once	17	TRBD2	TRBV7-2	TRBJ2-3	CASISSQASGVQDTQYF	TGTGCCAGCATCTCTTCCCAGGCTAGCGGGGTGCAGGATACGCAGTATTTT
-	15	-	TRBV28	TRBJ2-2	CASGRTDANTGELFF	TGTGCCAGCGGTAGGACGGACGCGAACACCGGGGAGCTGTTTTTT
once	13	-	TRBV28	TRBJ1-5	CASSLYSNQPQHF	TGTGCCAGCAGTTTATATAGCAATCAGCCCCAGCATTTT
-	15	-	TRBV9	TRBJ2-1	CASIGPYQSYNEQFF	TGTGCCAGCATCGGCCCTTATCAATCCTACAATGAGCAGTTCTTC
-	12	-	TRBV7-9	TRBJ1-1	CASSLAASSPFF	TGTGCCAGCAGCTTAGCGGCCAGTAGCCCTTTCTTT
-	16	-	TRBV7-9	TRBJ2-1	CASSSPGISSYNEQFF	TGTGCCAGCAGCTCACCAGGAATTAGCTCCTACAATGAGCAGTTCTTC
-	13	-	TRBV7-7	TRBJ2-2	CASSFSESGELFF	TGTGCTAGCAGCTTTAGCGAGTCCGGGGAGCTGTTTTTT
-	15	TRBD1	TRBV10-3	TRBJ1-4	CAISDARTGGEKLFF	TGTGCCATCAGTGACGCACGGACAGGGGGCGAGAAACTGTTTTTT
-	14	-	TRBV15	TRBJ1-1	CATSRDQGSTEAFF	TGTGCCACCAGCAGAGATCAGGGGAGCACTGAAGCTTTCTTT
-	11	-	TRBV27	TRBJ1-2	CASRAQEGYTF	TGTGCCAGCAGGGCACAAGAGGGCTACACCTTC
-	13	-	TRBV27	TRBJ2-3	CASSLSRPDTQYF	TGTGCCAGCAGTTTAAGCAGGCCAGATACGCAGTATTTT
-	15	TRBD1	TRBV5-5	TRBJ1-2	CASSFGTVLGYGYTF	TGTGCCAGCAGCTTTGGGACAGTTCTAGGCTATGGCTACACCTTC
-	18	TRBD2	TRBV29-1	TRBJ2-3	CSVEGGTSGGLHTDTQYF	TGCAGCGTTGAAGGCGGGACTAGCGGGGGCCTACACACAGATACGCAGTATTTT
-	16	-	TRBV28	TRBJ2-3	CASSSRWLAPTDTQYF	TGTGCCAGCAGTTCCCGGTGGCTAGCGCCGACAGATACGCAGTATTTT
-	16	-	TRBV28	TRBJ2-3	CASSSRWLAPTNTQYF	TGTGCCAGCAGTTCCCGGTGGCTAGCGCCGACAAATACGCAGTATTTT
-	17	TRBD1	TRBV27	TRBJ1-5	CASSLLGGASSNQPQHF	TGTGCCAGCAGTTTACTAGGGGGCGCGTCGAGCAATCAGCCCCAGCATTTT